These 16 T cell receptor beta chains came from one sample sequenced in a study of cytomegalovirus exposure and HLA in healthy donors (dated by TCRdb to 2016 to 2017). Library method: the immunoSEQ multiplex PCR assay. TCRdb carries this immuneACCESS record with in-frame sequences only. Its versions omit some clonotypes, under half of them owing to an unresolved V gene in the studies checked, with the rest unexplained. This sample holds around 250,000 clones; around 90% were observed only once. About 0.36% of the sample is in the top ten clones. Sequencing used PBMCs. All receptors come from a woman younger than 30 in good health and CMV-seronegative.

This chain uses TRBV19 with TRBJ2-7; unclear D gene. V was pared by 1 base and J by 6 bases, with 10 bases between. The germline CDR1 and CDR2 sequences are LNHDA and SQIVND (reference sequence). The CDR3 contains 13 residues. The CDR3 here is CASSIGLGREQYV. CDR3 DNA: TGTGCCAGTAGTATAGGTTTGGGCCGCGAGCAGTACGTC.

The chain couples TRBV9 to TRBJ1-1; D gene unclear. This CDR3 contains 11 residues. CDR1 is SGDLS, CDR2 YYNGEE, per germline. The ends were cut back, 3 bases at V and 4 bases at J, with 4 bases in the middle. The CDR3 bases are TGTGCCAGCAGCGCCGGCACTGAAGCTTTCTTT. Translation: CASSAGTEAFF.

The chain recombines TRBV7-2 with TRBJ2-5; 7 bases agree with TRBD1. Trimming removed 1 base from V and 5 bases from J; junction bases left unmatched: 7. In germline, CDR1 is SGHTA, CDR2 FQGNSA. The CDR3 spans 15 residues. The CDR3 nucleotides read TGTGCCAGCAGCTTAGAAAGGGGGCTGCGGGAGACCCAGTACTTC. Translated, it gives CASSLERGLRETQYF.

The V and J genes are TRBV11-1 and TRBJ2-7; 10 bases line up with TRBD1. Germline CDR1 and CDR2: SGHAT and FQDESV (reference sequence). The CDR3 consists of 15 residues. With 5 bases clipped from V and 5 bases from J, the junction kept 9 bases outside the gene matches. CDR3 in DNA: TGTGCCAGCAGCCCTCCCGGGACAGGGGTCCACGAGCAGTACTTC. Amino acid sequence: CASSPPGTGVHEQYF.

The J gene is TRBJ2-1, the V gene TRBV9, with 10 bases identical to TRBD1. Germline loops: CDR1 SGDLS, CDR2 YYNGEE. V gave up 4 bases and J gave up 0 bases; unmatched junction bases: 4. CDR3 length: 16 residues. The DNA of the CDR3 is TGTGCCAGCAGCCGGGACAGGGGAAGCTCCTACAATGAGCAGTTCTTC. Translated: CASSRDRGSSYNEQFF.

The chain has TRBV6-6 and TRBJ1-3; TRBD1 is a possible D gene (6 bases). The CDR3 has 16 amino acids. Trimming removed 2 bases from V and 8 bases from J, with 19 bases in between. CDR1 and CDR2 (germline): MNHNY, SVGAGI (reference sequence). For the CDR3, the DNA is TGTGCCAGCAGTTACGGAATAACAGGGTTGGTTGACACCATATATTTT. It yields the protein CASSYGITGLVDTIYF.

The chain couples TRBV13 to TRBJ2-1, with TRBD2 matching over 12 bases. Losses at the gene ends were 5 bases for V and 5 bases for J; bases not matched to a gene: 4. The germline V gene has CDR1 PRHDT and CDR2 FYEKMQ (reference sequence). The CDR3 totals 15 residues. CDR3 protein: CASSALAGGHNEQFF. The CDR3 DNA is TGTGCCAGCAGCGCCCTAGCGGGGGGGCACAATGAGCAGTTCTTC.

The J gene is TRBJ2-7, the V gene TRBV6-5; D possibly corresponds to TRBD2 (5 bases). The CDR3 has 13 amino acids. V was trimmed by 2 bases and J by 5 bases, leaving 10 bases between them. Germline values: CDR1 MNHEY, CDR2 SVGAGI. The CDR3, as DNA: TGTGCCAGCAGTTACGGGCTTAGCGACGAGCAGTACTTC. It yields the protein CASSYGLSDEQYF.

This chain links TRBV5-6 with TRBJ1-2; the D gene is possibly TRBD1 (6 bases). Germline loops: CDR1 SGHDT, CDR2 YYEEEE. V was trimmed by 9 bases and J by 4 bases, leaving 13 bases between them. The CDR3 has 12 residues. The CDR3 is CATSSGAYGYTF. Written as DNA, the CDR3 is TGTGCCACCTCCTCAGGGGCCTATGGCTACACCTTC.

The rearrangement links TRBV7-8 to TRBJ2-7; a weak D match, TRBD2 (5 bases). Germline CDR1 reads SGHVS; CDR2 reads FQNEAQ. The V end lost 0 bases, the J end lost 6 bases, and 6 bases lay between the germline ends. CDR3 length: 12 residues. In DNA form, the CDR3 reads TGTGCCAGCAGCTTAGCGGGGAGCGAGCAGTACTTC. Translation gives CASSLAGSEQYF.

Notes on this clone: The junction differs from germline at one of its ends, possibly a read error. J is TRBJ2-6 and V is TRBV7-7; 9 bases agree with TRBD1. CDR1 is SSHAT, CDR2 FNYEAQ, per germline (reference sequence). The CDR3 spans 18 residues. The CDR3 nucleotides read TGTGCTAGCAGCTTAATACAGGGGGCTTCGCGAGGGGCCAACGTCCTGACTTTC. It codes for CASSLIQGASRGANVLTF.

J is TRBJ2-5 and V is TRBV15; no definite D call. Germline loops: CDR1 LNHNV, CDR2 YYDKDF (reference sequence). The CDR3 has 13 residues. Trimming pared 5 bases from V and 5 bases from J, leaving 12 bases between. The CDR3 coding sequence is TGTGCCACCAGCTCCTTACCCGGGGAGACCCAGTACTTC. Translating gives CATSSLPGETQYF. Filled out from reference TRBV15 and TRBJ2-5, the complete variable domain reads DAMVIQNPRYQVTQFGKPVTLSCSQTLNHNVMYWYQQKSSQAPKLLFHYYDKDFNNEADTPDNFQSRRPNTSFCFLDIRSPGLGDTAMYLCATSSLPGETQYFGPGTRLLVL.

The sample holds a few counts of this clone. This chain links TRBV4-1 with TRBJ1-6, with D possibly matching TRBD1 (6 bases). CDR3 length: 16 residues. Per the germline V gene, CDR1 is MGHRA and CDR2 is YSYEKL. Trimming removed 0 bases from V and 6 bases from J, with 12 bases in between. This chain's CDR3 is CASSQEVSRGNSPLHF. The CDR3 nucleotides are TGCGCCAGCAGCCAAGAGGTCTCCAGGGGTAATTCACCCCTCCACTTT.

The V and J genes are TRBV18 and TRBJ1-4, with 11 bases lining up with TRBD1. The CDR3 covers 14 residues. V gave up 4 bases and J gave up 7 bases; unmatched junction bases: 2. Germline loops: CDR1 KGHSH, CDR2 LQKENI. The CDR3 coding sequence is TGTGCCAGCTCACAGGACAGGGGGCCTGAAAAACTGTTTTTT. It encodes CASSQDRGPEKLFF.

Concerning this clone itself: Other DNA sequences in the same sample also yield this CDR3. The genes are TRBV27 and TRBJ1-4; 9 positions match TRBD1. Germline assignment: CDR1 MNHEY and CDR2 SMNVEV (reference sequence). Unmatched junction bases numbered 6, after V lost 6 bases and J lost 7 bases. The CDR3 is 14 amino acids. CDR3 coding DNA: TGTGCCAGCAGCCCGGGACAGGGAGGTGAAAAACTGTTTTTT. Amino acids: CASSPGQGGEKLFF.

The sample holds one count of this clone. This chain uses TRBV18 with TRBJ2-5; D perhaps matches TRBD2 (5 bases). The CDR3 is 14 amino acids. Trimming removed 5 bases from V and 7 bases from J, with 17 bases in between. Looked up from germline, CDR1 is KGHSH and CDR2 is LQKENI. The CDR3 DNA reads as TGTGCCAGCTCATCGACCGACGCAAGCGGGACCCAGTACTTC. It encodes CASSSTDASGTQYF.